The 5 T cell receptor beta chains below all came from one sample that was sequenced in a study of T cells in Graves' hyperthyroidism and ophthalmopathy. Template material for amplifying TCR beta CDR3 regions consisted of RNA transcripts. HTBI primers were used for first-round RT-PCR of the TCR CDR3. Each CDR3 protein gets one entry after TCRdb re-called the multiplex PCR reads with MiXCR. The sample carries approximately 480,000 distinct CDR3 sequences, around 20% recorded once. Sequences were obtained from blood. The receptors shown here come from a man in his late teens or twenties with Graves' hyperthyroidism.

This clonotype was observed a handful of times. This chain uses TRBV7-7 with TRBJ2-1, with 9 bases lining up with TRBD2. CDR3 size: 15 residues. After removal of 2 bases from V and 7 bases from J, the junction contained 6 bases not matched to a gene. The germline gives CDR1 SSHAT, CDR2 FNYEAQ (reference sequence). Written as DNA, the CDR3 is TGTGCCAGCAGCTTAACACTTGGACTAGCGAATGAGCAGTTCTTC. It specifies CASSLTLGLANEQFF. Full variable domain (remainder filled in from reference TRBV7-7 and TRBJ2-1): GAGVSQSPRYKVTKRGQDVTLRCDPISSHATLYWYQQALGQGPEFLTYFNYEAQPDKSGLPSDRFSAERPEGSISTLTIQRTEQRDSAMYRCASSLTLGLANEQFFGPGTRLTVL.

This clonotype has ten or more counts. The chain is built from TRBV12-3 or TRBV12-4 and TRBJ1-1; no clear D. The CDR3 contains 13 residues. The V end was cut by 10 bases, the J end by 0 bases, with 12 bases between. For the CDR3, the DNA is TGTGCCACCCTGGACGGACTGAACACTGAAGCTTTCTTT. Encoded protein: CATLDGLNTEAFF.

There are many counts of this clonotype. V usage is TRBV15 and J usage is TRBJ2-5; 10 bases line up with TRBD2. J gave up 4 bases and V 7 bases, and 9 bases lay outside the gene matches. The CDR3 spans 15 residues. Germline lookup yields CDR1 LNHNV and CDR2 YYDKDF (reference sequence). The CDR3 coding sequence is TGTGCCACCAAGAAAGCCGGGACTAGCGTAGAGACCCAGTACTTC. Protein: CATKKAGTSVETQYF.

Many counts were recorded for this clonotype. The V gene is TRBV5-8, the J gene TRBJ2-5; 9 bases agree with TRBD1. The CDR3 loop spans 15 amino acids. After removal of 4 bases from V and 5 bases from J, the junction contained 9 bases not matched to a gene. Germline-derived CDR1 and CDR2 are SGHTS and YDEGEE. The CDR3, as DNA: TGTGCCAGCAGCCCCGGGACAGGGAAAAGGGAGACCCAGTACTTC. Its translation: CASSPGTGKRETQYF.

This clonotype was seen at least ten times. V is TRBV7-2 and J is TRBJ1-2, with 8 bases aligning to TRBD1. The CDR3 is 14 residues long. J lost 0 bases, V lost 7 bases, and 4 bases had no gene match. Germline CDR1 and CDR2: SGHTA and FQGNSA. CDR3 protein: CASTLDRANYGYTF. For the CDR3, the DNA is TGTGCCAGCACCCTGGACAGGGCTAACTATGGCTACACCTTC.